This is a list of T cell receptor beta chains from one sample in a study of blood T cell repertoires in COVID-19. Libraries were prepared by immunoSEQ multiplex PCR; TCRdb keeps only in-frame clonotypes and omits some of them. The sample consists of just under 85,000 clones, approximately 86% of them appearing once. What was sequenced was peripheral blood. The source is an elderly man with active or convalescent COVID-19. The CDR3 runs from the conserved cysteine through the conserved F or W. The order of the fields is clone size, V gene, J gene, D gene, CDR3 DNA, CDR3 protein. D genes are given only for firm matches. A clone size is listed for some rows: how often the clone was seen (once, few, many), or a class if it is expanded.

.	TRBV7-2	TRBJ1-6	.	TGTGCCAGCAGCTTAGTAGGAGGGTTAAGCTCCTATAATTCACCCCTCCACTTT	CASSLVGGLSSYNSPLHF
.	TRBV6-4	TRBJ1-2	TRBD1	TGTGCCAGCAGTCCCCTCGGGACAGGAGGCTACACCTTC	CASSPLGTGGYTF
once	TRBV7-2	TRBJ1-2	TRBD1	TGTGCCAGCAGCCCCGTGGGGGGGAGACAGGGGGCAGTTGGCTACACCTTC	CASSPVGGRQGAVGYTF
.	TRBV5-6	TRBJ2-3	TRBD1	TGTGCCAGCAGCACAGGGGGTTCCTTGGATACGCAGTATTTT	CASSTGGSLDTQYF
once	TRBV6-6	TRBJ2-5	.	TGTGCCAGCAGTCTCGGGACAAAAGAGACCCAGTACTTC	CASSLGTKETQYF
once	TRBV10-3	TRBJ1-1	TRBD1	TGTGCCATCAGTGAGACAGGGGGCACTGAAGCTTTCTTT	CAISETGGTEAFF
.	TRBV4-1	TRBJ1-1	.	TGCGCCAGCAGCCAAGTGAGCGGGGCGCGCACTGAAGCTTTCTTT	CASSQVSGARTEAFF
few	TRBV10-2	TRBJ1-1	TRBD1	TGCGCCAGCGGGACAGAAAGGGGAACTGAAGCTTTCTTT	CASGTERGTEAFF
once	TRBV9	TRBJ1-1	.	TGTGCCAGCAGCGTAGATAAGGTGGGCAGACTGAACACTGAAGCTTTCTTT	CASSVDKVGRLNTEAFF
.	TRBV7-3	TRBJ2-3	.	TGTGCCAGCAGCCCGGAGGGGGCTAGCACAGATACGCAGTATTTT	CASSPEGASTDTQYF
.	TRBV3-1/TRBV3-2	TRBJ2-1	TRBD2	TGTGCCAGCAGCCAAGAAATAATGAGACTAGCGGGGAATGAGCAGTTCTTC	CASSQEIMRLAGNEQFF
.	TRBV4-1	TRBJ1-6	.	TGCGCCAGCGGGCAGGGACTCCATAATTCACCCCTCCACTTT	CASGQGLHNSPLHF
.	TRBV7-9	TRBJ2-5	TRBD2	TGTGCCAGCAGCTTAGCGGGGAGCGGGGGGAACCAAGAGACCCAGTACTTC	CASSLAGSGGNQETQYF
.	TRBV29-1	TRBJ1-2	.	TGCAGCGTCTCAGGGATTACTAACTATGGCTACACCTTC	CSVSGITNYGYTF
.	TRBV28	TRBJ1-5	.	TGTGCCAGCAGTAGGGACTTCGGCAATCAGCCCCAGCATTTT	CASSRDFGNQPQHF
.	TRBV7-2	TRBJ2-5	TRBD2	TGTGCCAGCAGCTTATACGGTAGCGGGGAGACCCAGTACTTC	CASSLYGSGETQYF
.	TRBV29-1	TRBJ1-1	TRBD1	TGCAGCGTTGGGGACAGGTACTACACTGAAGCTTTCTTT	CSVGDRYYTEAFF
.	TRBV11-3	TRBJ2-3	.	TGTGCCAGCAGCTTCCGGCTAGTCACAGATACGCAGTATTTT	CASSFRLVTDTQYF
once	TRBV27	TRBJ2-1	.	TGTGCCAGCAGTGGACTTAGCCCCTACAATGAGCAGTTCTTC	CASSGLSPYNEQFF
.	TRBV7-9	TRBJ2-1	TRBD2	TGTGCCAGCAGCTTGGGACTAGCTGGGGTGGGCGGTGAGCAGTTCTTC	CASSLGLAGVGGEQFF
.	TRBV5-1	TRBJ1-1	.	TGCGCCAGCAGCTCACAGGTTAACATGAACACTGAAGCTTTCTTT	CASSSQVNMNTEAFF
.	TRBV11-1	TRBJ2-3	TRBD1	TGTGCCAGCAGCTTCAGGGGGCGAGCAGATACGCAGTATTTT	CASSFRGRADTQYF
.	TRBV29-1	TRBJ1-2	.	TGCAGCGCTCGGACAGCGACGAACTATGGCTACACCTTC	CSARTATNYGYTF
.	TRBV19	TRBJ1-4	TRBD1	TGTGCCAGTAGTTCCGGGACAGGGCCGGCAACTAATGAAAAACTGTTTTTT	CASSSGTGPATNEKLFF
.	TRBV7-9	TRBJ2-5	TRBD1	TGTGCCAGCAGCTTTCTTGGACAGGGGTACCAAGAGACCCAGTACTTC	CASSFLGQGYQETQYF
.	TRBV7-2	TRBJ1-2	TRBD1	TGTGCCAGCAGCTTGCGAACAACCGGGACAGCCAAATCCTATGGCTACACCTTC	CASSLRTTGTAKSYGYTF
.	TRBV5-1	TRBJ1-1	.	TGCGCCAGCAGCTTGATGGGTGTTGACAGTACTGAAGCTTTCTTT	CASSLMGVDSTEAFF
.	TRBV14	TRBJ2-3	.	TGTGCCAGCAGCCGGGACTGGGCGGATACGCAGTATTTT	CASSRDWADTQYF
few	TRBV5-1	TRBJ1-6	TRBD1	TGCGCCAGCAGCTCAGGACAGGATAATTCACCCCTCCACTTT	CASSSGQDNSPLHF
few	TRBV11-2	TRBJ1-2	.	TGTGCCAGCACCAAGGGCGGGCTATTCTCCCATGGCTACACCTTC	CASTKGGLFSHGYTF
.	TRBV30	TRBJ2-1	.	TGTGCCTGGAACGGCGGAGTCGCATACAATGAGCAGTTCTTC	CAWNGGVAYNEQFF
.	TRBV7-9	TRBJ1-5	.	TGTGCCAGCAGCGAGACAGGTCGCAATCAGCCCCAGCATTTT	CASSETGRNQPQHF
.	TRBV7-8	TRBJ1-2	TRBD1	TGTGCCAGCAGTCCTAGACAGGGATTAAGCTACACCTTC	CASSPRQGLSYTF
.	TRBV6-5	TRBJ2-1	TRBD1	TGTGCCAGCAGTCAACAGGGGCTCAATGAGCAGTTCTTC	CASSQQGLNEQFF
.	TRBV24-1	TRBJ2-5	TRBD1	TGTGCCACCAGTGACTCGACAGGGCAAGAGACCCAGTACTTC	CATSDSTGQETQYF
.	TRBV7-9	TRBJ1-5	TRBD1	TGTGCCAGCAGCTCGATCTCAGGGGGCGGCCAGCCCCAGCATTTT	CASSSISGGGQPQHF
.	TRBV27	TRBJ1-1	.	TGTGCCAGCAGCCCCGGGATCGCGGGCACTGAAGCTTTCTTT	CASSPGIAGTEAFF
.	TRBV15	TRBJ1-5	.	TGTGCCACCAGCAGAGATGCTAGTGAGTCCACTTACAATCAGCCCCAGCATTTT	CATSRDASESTYNQPQHF
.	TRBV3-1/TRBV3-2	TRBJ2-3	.	TGTGCCAGCAGCCATTTTAGAGATACGCAGTATTTT	CASSHFRDTQYF
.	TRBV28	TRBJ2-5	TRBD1	TGTGCCAGCAGTTTATGGACAGGGGGCCGCGTGGAGACCCAGTACTTC	CASSLWTGGRVETQYF
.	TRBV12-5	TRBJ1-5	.	TGTGCTAGTGGTTTGGACACCCATCAGCCCCAGCATTTT	CASGLDTHQPQHF
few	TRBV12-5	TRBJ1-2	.	TGTGCTAGTGGGGGAGACATGAGGGAATCTGGCTACACCTTC	CASGGDMRESGYTF
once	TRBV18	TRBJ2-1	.	TGTGCCAGCTCACCACGAGTAGCGGCAATCTCCTACAATGAGCAGTTCTTC	CASSPRVAAISYNEQFF
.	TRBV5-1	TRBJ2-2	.	TGCGCCAGCAGACAGGGCCACACCGGGGAGCTGTTTTTT	CASRQGHTGELFF
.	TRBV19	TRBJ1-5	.	TGTGCCAGTAGTATTCGGGGAGACGGGTATAGCAATCAGCCCCAGCATTTT	CASSIRGDGYSNQPQHF
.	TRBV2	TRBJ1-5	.	TGTGCCAGCAGGCCCGGCCAGGGTGGCCGGCAGCCCCAGCATTTT	CASRPGQGGRQPQHF
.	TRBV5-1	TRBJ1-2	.	TGCGCCGGCAGCTTGGCTCCGCCGGGACAAAGCTACACCTTC	CAGSLAPPGQSYTF
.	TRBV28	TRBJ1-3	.	TGTGCCAGCAGAAATACAGGGTCTGGAAACACCATATATTTT	CASRNTGSGNTIYF
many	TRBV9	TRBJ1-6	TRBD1	TGTGCCAGCAGCGAGGGACAGTGGAATTCACCCCTCCACTTT	CASSEGQWNSPLHF
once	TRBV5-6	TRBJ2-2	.	TGTGCCAGCAGCTTTAGAAGCGGCCCGAACACCGGGGAGCTGTTTTTT	CASSFRSGPNTGELFF
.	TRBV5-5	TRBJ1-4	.	TGTGCCAGCAGCTTAGGGGGTACTAATGAAAAACTGTTTTTT	CASSLGGTNEKLFF
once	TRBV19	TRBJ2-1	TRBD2	TGTGCCAGTAGGCAGGGCGGGAGGGCCGTGGGTGAGCAGTTCTTC	CASRQGGRAVGEQFF
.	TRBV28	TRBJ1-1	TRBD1	TGTGCCAGCAGCAACACAGGGGGCTATCGCGGGGGCGGCAAAGCTTTCTTT	CASSNTGGYRGGGKAFF